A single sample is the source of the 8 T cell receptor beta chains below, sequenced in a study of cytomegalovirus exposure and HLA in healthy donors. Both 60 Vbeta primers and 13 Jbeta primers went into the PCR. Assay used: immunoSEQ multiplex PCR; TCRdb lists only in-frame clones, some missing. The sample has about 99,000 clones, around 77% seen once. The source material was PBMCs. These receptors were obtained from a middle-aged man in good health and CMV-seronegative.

CDR3 loop: CASSQMTGDYGYTF. CDR3 DNA sequence: TGTGCCAGCAGCCAGATGACAGGGGACTATGGCTACACCTTC. This chain uses TRBV7-2 with TRBJ1-2; 8 positions agree with TRBD1. This CDR3 contains 14 residues. The germline V gene encodes CDR1 SGHTA and CDR2 FQGNSA. V lost 5 bases, J lost 3 bases, and 5 bases stayed unmatched.

CDR3 in amino acids: CASSEGQTISSYEQYF. The CDR3, as DNA: TGTGCCAGCAGTGAAGGACAGACCATCTCTTCCTACGAGCAGTACTTC. The chain carries TRBV2 and TRBJ2-7, with D possibly TRBD1 on 5 matching bases. From germline, CDR1 is SNHLY and CDR2 FYNNEI. The CDR3 covers 16 residues. The V end lost 1 base, the J end lost 1 base, and 14 bases lay between the germline ends.

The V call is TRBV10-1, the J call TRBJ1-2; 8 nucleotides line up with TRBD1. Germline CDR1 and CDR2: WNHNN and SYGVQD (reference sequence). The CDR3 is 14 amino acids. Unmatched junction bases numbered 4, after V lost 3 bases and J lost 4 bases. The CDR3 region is CASSETTGGYGYTF. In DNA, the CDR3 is TGCGCCAGCAGTGAAACTACAGGGGGCTATGGCTACACCTTC.

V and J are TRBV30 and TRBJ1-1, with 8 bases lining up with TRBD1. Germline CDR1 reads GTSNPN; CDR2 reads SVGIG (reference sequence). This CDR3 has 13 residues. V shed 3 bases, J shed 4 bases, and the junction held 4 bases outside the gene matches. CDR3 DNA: TGTGCCTGGAGAGGACAGGGCGGCACTGAAGCTTTCTTT. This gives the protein CAWRGQGGTEAFF.

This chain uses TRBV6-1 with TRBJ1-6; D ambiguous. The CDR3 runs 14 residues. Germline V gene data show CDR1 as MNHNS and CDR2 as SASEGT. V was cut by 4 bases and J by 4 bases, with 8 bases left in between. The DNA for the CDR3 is TGTGCCAGCAGTGCCCAGGTTTATAATTCACCCCTCCACTTT. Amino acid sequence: CASSAQVYNSPLHF.

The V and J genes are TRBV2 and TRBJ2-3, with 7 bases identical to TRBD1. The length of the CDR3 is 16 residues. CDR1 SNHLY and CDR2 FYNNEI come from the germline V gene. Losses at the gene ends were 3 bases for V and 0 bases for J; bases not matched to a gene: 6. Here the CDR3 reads CASSDRDRESTDTQYF. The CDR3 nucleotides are TGTGCCAGCAGTGATCGAGACAGGGAGAGCACAGATACGCAGTATTTT.

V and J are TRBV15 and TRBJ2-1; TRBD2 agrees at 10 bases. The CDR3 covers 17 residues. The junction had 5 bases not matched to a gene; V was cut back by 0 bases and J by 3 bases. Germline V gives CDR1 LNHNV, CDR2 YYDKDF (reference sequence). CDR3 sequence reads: CATSRDLRTSGYNEQFF. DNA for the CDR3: TGTGCCACCAGCAGAGACCTACGGACTAGCGGCTACAATGAGCAGTTCTTC.

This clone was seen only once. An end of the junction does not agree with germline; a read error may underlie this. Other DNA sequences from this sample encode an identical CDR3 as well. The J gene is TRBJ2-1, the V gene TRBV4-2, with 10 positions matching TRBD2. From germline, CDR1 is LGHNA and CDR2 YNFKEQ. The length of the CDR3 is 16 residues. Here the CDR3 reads CASSQETSGAYNEQFF. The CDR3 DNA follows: TGTGCCAGCAGCCAAGAAACTAGCGGGGCCTACAATGAGCAATTCTTC.